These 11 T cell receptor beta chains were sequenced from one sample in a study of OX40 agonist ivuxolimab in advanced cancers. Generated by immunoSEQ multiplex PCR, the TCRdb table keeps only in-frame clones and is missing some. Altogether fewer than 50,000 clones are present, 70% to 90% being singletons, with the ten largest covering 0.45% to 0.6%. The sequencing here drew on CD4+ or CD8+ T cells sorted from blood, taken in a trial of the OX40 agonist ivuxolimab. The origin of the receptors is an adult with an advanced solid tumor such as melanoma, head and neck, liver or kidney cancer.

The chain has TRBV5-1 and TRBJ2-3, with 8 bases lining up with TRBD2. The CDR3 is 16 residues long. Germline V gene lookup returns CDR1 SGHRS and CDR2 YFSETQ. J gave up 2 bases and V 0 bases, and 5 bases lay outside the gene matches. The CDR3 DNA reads TGCGCCAGCAGCTTGGTAGCGGGGCGATTCACAGATACGCAGTATTTT. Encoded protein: CASSLVAGRFTDTQYF.

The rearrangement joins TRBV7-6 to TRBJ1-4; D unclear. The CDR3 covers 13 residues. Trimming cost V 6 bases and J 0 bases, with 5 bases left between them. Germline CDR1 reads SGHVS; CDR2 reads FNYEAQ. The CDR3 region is CASSRSTNEKLFF. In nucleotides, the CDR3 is TGTGCCAGCAGTCGGTCAACTAATGAAAAACTGTTTTTT.

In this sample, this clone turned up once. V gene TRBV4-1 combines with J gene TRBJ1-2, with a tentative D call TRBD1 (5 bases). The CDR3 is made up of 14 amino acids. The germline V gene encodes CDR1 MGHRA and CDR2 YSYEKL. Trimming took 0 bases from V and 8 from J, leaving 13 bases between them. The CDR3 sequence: CASSQEDEGRGYTF. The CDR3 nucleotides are TGCGCCAGCAGCCAAGAAGACGAGGGACGGGGCTACACCTTC.

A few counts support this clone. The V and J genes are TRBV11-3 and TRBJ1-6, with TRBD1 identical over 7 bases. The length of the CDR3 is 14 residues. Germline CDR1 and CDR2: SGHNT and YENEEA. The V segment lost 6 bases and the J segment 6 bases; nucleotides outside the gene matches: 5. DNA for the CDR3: TGTGCCAGCAGGCAAGGGACAGCTAATTCACCCCTCCACTTT. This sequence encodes CASRQGTANSPLHF.

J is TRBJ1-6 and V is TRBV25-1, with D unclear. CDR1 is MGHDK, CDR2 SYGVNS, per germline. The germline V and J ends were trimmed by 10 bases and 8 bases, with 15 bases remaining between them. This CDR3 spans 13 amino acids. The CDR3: CATRSEGDSPLHF. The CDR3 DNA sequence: TGTGCCACCCGGTCGGAGGGAGATTCACCCCTCCACTTT.

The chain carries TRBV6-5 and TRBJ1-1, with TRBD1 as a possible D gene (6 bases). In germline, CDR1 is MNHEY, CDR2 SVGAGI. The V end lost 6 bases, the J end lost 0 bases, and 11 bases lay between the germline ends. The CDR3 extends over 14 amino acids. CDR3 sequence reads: CASSSSGVNTEAFF. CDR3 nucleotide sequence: TGTGCCAGCAGCTCCTCAGGGGTGAACACTGAAGCTTTCTTT.

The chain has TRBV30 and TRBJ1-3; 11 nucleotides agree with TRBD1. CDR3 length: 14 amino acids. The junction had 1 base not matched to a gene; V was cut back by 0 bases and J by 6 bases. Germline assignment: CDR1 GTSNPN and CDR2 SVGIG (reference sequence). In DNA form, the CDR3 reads TGTGCCTGGAGTGTAGGACAGGGGGCAAACACCATATATTTT. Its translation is CAWSVGQGANTIYF.

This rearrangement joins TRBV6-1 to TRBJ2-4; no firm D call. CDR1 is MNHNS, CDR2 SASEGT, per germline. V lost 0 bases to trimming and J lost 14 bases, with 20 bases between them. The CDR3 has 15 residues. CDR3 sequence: CASSEALASAVLEYF. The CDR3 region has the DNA TGTGCCAGCAGTGAAGCCCTGGCGAGTGCGGTCCTAGAGTACTTC.

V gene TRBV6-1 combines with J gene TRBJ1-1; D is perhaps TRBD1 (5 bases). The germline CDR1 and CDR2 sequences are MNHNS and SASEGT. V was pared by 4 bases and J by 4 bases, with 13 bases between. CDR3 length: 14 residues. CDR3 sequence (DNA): TGTGCCAGCAGTGGGGGGGGTGGTGGCACTGAAGCTTTCTTT. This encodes CASSGGGGGTEAFF.

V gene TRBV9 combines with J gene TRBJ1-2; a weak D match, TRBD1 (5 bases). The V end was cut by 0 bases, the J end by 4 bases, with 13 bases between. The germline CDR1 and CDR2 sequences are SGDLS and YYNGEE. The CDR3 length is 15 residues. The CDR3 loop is CASSVEWQGIYGYTF. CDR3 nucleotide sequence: TGTGCCAGCAGCGTAGAGTGGCAGGGAATCTATGGCTACACCTTC.

The CDR3 DNA follows: TGTGCCAGCAGCTCACCAACGGATCGGAACACTGAAGCTTTCTTT. It translates to CASSSPTDRNTEAFF. The chain links TRBV5-4 to TRBJ1-1; the D is unclear. Germline-derived CDR1 and CDR2 are SGHNT and YYREEE (reference sequence). Trimming took 3 bases from V and 1 from J, leaving 13 bases between them. This CDR3 is 15 amino acids long.